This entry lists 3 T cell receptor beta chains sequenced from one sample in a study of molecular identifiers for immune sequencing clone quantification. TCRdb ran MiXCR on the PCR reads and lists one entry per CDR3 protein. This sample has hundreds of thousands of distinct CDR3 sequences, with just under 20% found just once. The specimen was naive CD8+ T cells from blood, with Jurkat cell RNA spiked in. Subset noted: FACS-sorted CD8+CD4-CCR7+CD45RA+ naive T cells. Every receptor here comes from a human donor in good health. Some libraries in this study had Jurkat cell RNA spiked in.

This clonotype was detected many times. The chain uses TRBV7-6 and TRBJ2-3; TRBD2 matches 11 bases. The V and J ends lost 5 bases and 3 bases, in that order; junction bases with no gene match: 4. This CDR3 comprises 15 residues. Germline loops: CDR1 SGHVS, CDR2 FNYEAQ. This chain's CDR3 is CASSLGLAATDTQYF. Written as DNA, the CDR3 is TGTGCCAGCAGCCTGGGACTAGCGGCTACAGATACGCAGTATTTT. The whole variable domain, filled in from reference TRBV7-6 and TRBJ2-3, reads GAGVSQSPRYKVTKRGQDVALRCDPISGHVSLYWYRQALGQGPEFLTYFNYEAQQDKSGLPNDRFSAERPEGSISTLTIQRTEQRDSAMYRCASSLGLAATDTQYFGPGTRLTVL.

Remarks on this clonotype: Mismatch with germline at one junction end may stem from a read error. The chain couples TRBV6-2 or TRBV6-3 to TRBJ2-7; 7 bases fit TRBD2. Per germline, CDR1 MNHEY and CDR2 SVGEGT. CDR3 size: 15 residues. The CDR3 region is CASSSGTTNSYERYF. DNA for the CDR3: TGTGCCAGCAGTTCCGGGACTACTAACTCCTACGAGCGGTACTTC.

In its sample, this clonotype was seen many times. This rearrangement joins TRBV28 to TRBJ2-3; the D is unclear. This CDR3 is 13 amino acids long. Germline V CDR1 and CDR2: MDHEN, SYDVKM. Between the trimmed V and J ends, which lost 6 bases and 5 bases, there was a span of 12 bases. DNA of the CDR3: TGTGCCAGCAGGGCAATAGGCGGAGATACGCAGTATTTT. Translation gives CASRAIGGDTQYF.